The source of this T cell receptor beta chain is a study of control samples from healthy donors and cancer patients. Clones were read by immunoSEQ multiplex PCR, and TCRdb kept only the in-frame ones, dropping some. This table has 45,000 to 55,000 clones, 85% to 95% appearing once. Losses at the gene ends were 3 bases for V and 5 bases for J; bases not matched to a gene: 3. From germline, CDR1 is SGDLS and CDR2 YYNGEE. CDR3 size: 14 residues. V is TRBV9 and J is TRBJ1-3; 9 bases align to TRBD1. This receptor was identified in a woman aged 45-59 years with head and neck cancer. The sequenced sample was PBMCs. CDR3 sequence (DNA): TGTGCCAGCAGCGAGGGACAGGGAAGAAACACCATATATTTT. Translating gives CASSEGQGRNTIYF.